This is a list of T cell receptor beta chains from one sample in a study of T-cell memory formation after mild COVID-19. Via MiXCR, TCRdb re-called the 5' RACE reads, giving one row per CDR3 protein. The sample lists some 57,000 distinct CDR3 sequences, 10% to 15% occurring once. Sequencing was carried out using PBMCs or a T cell subset sorted from them (not recorded which). All receptors come from a man younger than 35 who had mild COVID-19 (a few samples of this study predate the infection). Cell type and time point are not known. Both conserved end residues are part of each CDR3. D genes are given only for firm matches. Only some rows state a clone size, as once, few, many or a class for expanded clones.

j_call	cdr3_length	d_call	clone_size	v_call	cdr3_aa	cdr3_nt
TRBJ2-2	11	.	few	TRBV7-2	CASSFSRELFF	TGTGCCAGCAGCTTTTCCCGGGAGCTGTTTTTT
TRBJ2-5	14	TRBD2	few	TRBV7-2	CASSFTGLGETQYF	TGTGCCAGCAGCTTTACGGGACTAGGAGAGACCCAGTACTTC
TRBJ2-3	12	.	.	TRBV7-2	CASSPSIDTQYF	TGTGCCAGCAGCCCCTCGATAGATACGCAGTATTTT
TRBJ2-2	14	.	few	TRBV7-3	CASSFTVNTGELFF	TGTGCCAGCAGCTTTACAGTAAACACCGGGGAGCTGTTTTTT
TRBJ1-6	16	.	few	TRBV4-1	CASSQPAGFVDSPLHF	TGCGCCAGCAGCCAACCGGCCGGGTTCGTGGATTCACCCCTCCACTTT
TRBJ2-7	14	.	few	TRBV7-2	CASVLGGSSYEQYF	TGTGCCAGCGTCCTAGGGGGAAGTTCCTACGAGCAGTACTTC
TRBJ1-1	12	.	.	TRBV15	CATSLRFTEAFF	TGTGCCACCAGCCTCCGTTTCACTGAAGCTTTCTTT
TRBJ2-5	12	TRBD1	.	TRBV5-5	CASTWDRETQYF	TGTGCCAGCACCTGGGACAGGGAGACCCAGTACTTC
TRBJ2-2	13	TRBD1	few	TRBV7-6	CASSPSGQVKLFF	TGTGCCAGCAGCCCGTCGGGACAGGTTAAGCTGTTTTTT
TRBJ2-7	13	.	few	TRBV20-1	CSARDPAGLGQYF	TGCAGTGCTAGAGATCCGGCAGGGCTGGGGCAGTACTTC
TRBJ2-2	15	.	many	TRBV9	CASSVVPGTAGELFF	TGTGCCAGCAGCGTCGTTCCGGGGACGGCCGGGGAGCTGTTTTTT
TRBJ2-2	14	.	many	TRBV12-3/TRBV12-4	CASKPGQNSGELFF	TGTGCCAGCAAACCGGGACAAAACTCCGGGGAGCTGTTTTTT
TRBJ2-3	15	.	many	TRBV7-6	CASSLGLGVADTQYF	TGTGCCAGCAGCTTAGGTCTGGGGGTGGCAGATACGCAGTATTTT
TRBJ2-3	13	.	.	TRBV14	CASTVGGRNTQYF	TGTGCCAGCACGGTGGGGGGACGAAATACGCAGTATTTT
TRBJ2-5	14	.	many	TRBV7-6	CASSSQGGRETQYF	TGTGCCAGCAGCTCACAAGGGGGTAGAGAGACCCAGTACTTC
TRBJ1-4	15	.	few	TRBV5-1	CASSLVSVSNEKLFF	TGCGCCAGCAGCTTGGTGTCAGTGAGTAATGAAAAACTGTTTTTT